Following are 9 T cell receptor beta chains from one sample sequenced in a study of OX40 agonist ivuxolimab in advanced cancers. TCRdb keeps only in-frame clones here, not all; method: immunoSEQ multiplex PCR. Of 50,000 to 75,000 clones listed, 85% to 90% are singletons. This material consisted of CD4+ or CD8+ T cells sorted from blood, taken in a trial of the OX40 agonist ivuxolimab. The receptors originated from an adult with an advanced solid tumor such as melanoma, head and neck, liver or kidney cancer.

The V call is TRBV7-8, the J call TRBJ2-1, with D tentatively TRBD2 (6 bases). Germline lookup yields CDR1 SGHVS and CDR2 FQNEAQ. Trimming pared 5 bases from V and 8 bases from J, leaving 13 bases between. The CDR3 contains 13 residues. The CDR3 sequence: CASSIGTRDEQFF. Written as DNA, the CDR3 is TGTGCCAGCAGCATCGGGACTCGGGATGAGCAGTTCTTC.

The chain joins TRBV6-1 to TRBJ1-1, with 7 bases that match TRBD1. Germline V gene lookup returns CDR1 MNHNS and CDR2 SASEGT. V lost 3 bases to trimming and J lost 3 bases; unmatched junction nucleotides: 1. The length of the CDR3 is 13 residues. The CDR3 DNA sequence: TGTGCCAGCAGTGACACAGGGGACACTGAAGCTTTCTTT. The encoded protein is CASSDTGDTEAFF.

The chain carries TRBV29-1 and TRBJ1-1, with 7 bases matching TRBD1. Germline-derived CDR1 and CDR2 are SQVTM and ANQGSEA. The CDR3 loop spans 13 amino acids. J gave up 2 bases and V 7 bases, and 7 bases lay outside the gene matches. CDR3 in amino acids: CSGARDRNTEAFF. The CDR3 coding sequence is TGCAGCGGGGCACGGGACAGAAACACTGAAGCTTTCTTT.

The chain employs TRBV6-1 and TRBJ2-7, with D perhaps being TRBD1 or TRBD2 (7 bases each). The CDR3 contains 13 residues. V dropped 0 bases and J dropped 10 bases, with 13 bases sitting between them. Germline V gene lookup returns CDR1 MNHNS and CDR2 SASEGT. CDR3 protein: CASSEAAGDSQYF. CDR3 nucleotide sequence: TGTGCCAGCAGTGAAGCGGCGGGGGACAGCCAGTACTTC.

The CDR3, as DNA: TGTGCCAGCAGCTCCCTTCCCAATCCCTACGAGCAGTACTTC. Translation: CASSSLPNPYEQYF. The chain employs TRBV11-2 and TRBJ2-7; no clear D gene. The CDR3 runs to 14 residues. Per germline, CDR1 SGHAT and CDR2 FQNNGV. Trimming pared 4 bases from V and 2 bases from J, leaving 12 bases between.

This clone was counted once. The rearrangement joins TRBV10-2 to TRBJ2-5; D may be TRBD1 or TRBD2 (5 bases each). V was clipped by 3 bases and J by 7 bases, with 12 bases between them. This CDR3 is 13 amino acids long. Germline V gene data show CDR1 as WSHSY and CDR2 as SAAADI. Here the CDR3 reads CASSESGPRTQYF. In DNA, the CDR3 is TGCGCCAGCAGTGAATCGGGACCCCGGACCCAGTACTTC.

The V call is TRBV5-1, the J call TRBJ2-1, with 15 bases lining up with TRBD2. This CDR3 is 19 amino acids long. Germline-derived CDR1 and CDR2 are SGHRS and YFSETQ. The J segment lost 0 bases and the V segment lost 4 bases, leaving 8 bases of the junction unmatched. Here the CDR3 reads CASSVGLAGGLGSYNEQFF. For the CDR3, the DNA is TGCGCCAGCAGCGTCGGACTAGCGGGGGGGCTGGGCTCCTACAATGAGCAGTTCTTC.

The rearrangement uses TRBV5-4 and TRBJ1-1; 7 positions agree with TRBD1. J lost 1 base, V lost 5 bases, and 5 bases had no gene match. This CDR3 has 14 residues. CDR1 and CDR2 (germline): SGHNT, YYREEE (reference sequence). The DNA of the CDR3 is TGTGCCAGCAGGACAGGGCTGGGGAACACTGAAGCTTTCTTT. Amino acids: CASRTGLGNTEAFF.

The gene calls are TRBV7-9 and TRBJ2-7; 8 positions agree with TRBD1. This CDR3 has 15 residues. The ends lost 0 bases at V and 1 base at J; junction bases unmatched: 2. Germline loops: CDR1 SEHNR, CDR2 FQNEAQ (reference sequence). This chain's CDR3 is CASSLAGQVSYEQYF. The CDR3 coding sequence is TGTGCCAGCAGCTTAGCGGGACAGGTATCCTACGAGCAGTACTTC.